Below are 26 T cell receptor beta chains sequenced from a single sample in a study of OX40 agonist ivuxolimab in advanced cancers. Libraries were prepared by immunoSEQ multiplex PCR; TCRdb keeps only in-frame clonotypes and omits some of them. This table has 65,000 to 75,000 clones, around 86% appearing once. The source material was CD4+ or CD8+ T cells sorted from blood, sampled in a trial of the OX40 agonist ivuxolimab. The receptors originated from an adult with an advanced solid tumor such as melanoma, head and neck, liver or kidney cancer.

The chain links TRBV5-1 to TRBJ2-5; D is possibly TRBD1 (6 bases). V lost 0 bases and J lost 1, with 10 bases in between. Germline CDR1 reads SGHRS; CDR2 reads YFSETQ. This CDR3 spans 15 amino acids. The chain's CDR3 is CASSLAGTTQETQYF. Here the CDR3 DNA reads TGCGCCAGCAGCTTGGCCGGGACAACCCAAGAGACCCAGTACTTC.

In this sample, this clone turned up a few times. V and J are TRBV7-9 and TRBJ1-3; 8 bases align to TRBD1. The J segment lost 3 bases and the V segment lost 5 bases, leaving 12 bases of the junction unmatched. Germline CDR1 and CDR2: SEHNR and FQNEAQ (reference sequence). The CDR3 has 17 amino acids. CDR3 nucleotides: TGTGCCAGCAGCCTTTATACGCAGGGGGCCGTTGGAAACACCATATATTTT. Its translation is CASSLYTQGAVGNTIYF.

The chain employs TRBV6-6 and TRBJ1-2; 8 bases align to TRBD1. The germline V gene encodes CDR1 MNHNY and CDR2 SVGAGI (reference sequence). Trimming at V came to 6 bases and at J to 7 bases, leaving 1 base not matched to a gene. The CDR3 consists of 11 residues. The CDR3 nucleotides are TGTGCCAGCAGGACAGGGGTTGGCTACACCTTC. Protein product: CASRTGVGYTF.

The chain carries TRBV5-1 and TRBJ2-5, with D maybe TRBD2 (5 bases). Trimming pared 4 bases from V and 5 bases from J, leaving 18 bases between. The CDR3 extends over 15 amino acids. Germline CDR1 and CDR2: SGHRS and YFSETQ. In DNA, the CDR3 is TGCGCCAGCAGCCCGTCGGGGAGAGCCTCGGAGACCCAGTACTTC. This encodes CASSPSGRASETQYF.

The chain uses TRBV19 and TRBJ1-3; TRBD1 aligns across 7 bases. Germline V gives CDR1 LNHDA, CDR2 SQIVND (reference sequence). The CDR3 is 15 amino acids. The ends lost 1 base at V and 4 bases at J; junction bases unmatched: 4. The CDR3 DNA reads TGTGCCAGTAGTATAGGACAGGGTGCCGGAAACACCATATATTTT. Translating gives CASSIGQGAGNTIYF.

This chain uses TRBV5-4 with TRBJ2-5, with a tentative D call TRBD1 (6 bases). With 0 bases removed from V and 5 bases from J, the gap between germline ends came to 8 bases. CDR3 size: 13 residues. Germline values: CDR1 SGHNT, CDR2 YYREEE (reference sequence). The CDR3 spells CASSLAQGETQYF. CDR3 DNA: TGTGCCAGCAGCTTGGCCCAGGGGGAGACCCAGTACTTC.

This clone was found once. The rearrangement links TRBV5-4 to TRBJ2-2, with a tentative D call TRBD2 (5 bases). V was clipped by 3 bases and J by 0 bases, with 9 bases between them. This CDR3 is built from 15 residues. The germline gives CDR1 SGHNT, CDR2 YYREEE (reference sequence). CDR3 nucleotides: TGTGCCAGCAGCTCGAACGGGGCGAACACCGGGGAGCTGTTTTTT. This encodes CASSSNGANTGELFF.

This sequence joins TRBV28 and TRBJ2-7; TRBD1 or TRBD2 may be the D gene (5 bases each). Trimming cost V 8 bases and J 4 bases, with 21 bases left between them. The CDR3 runs to 15 residues. CDR1 is MDHEN and CDR2 is SYDVKM in the germline V gene. The CDR3 DNA reads as TGTGCCAGCGGTAAGACCGGGGCCGGCAGTTACGAGCAGTACTTC. It yields the protein CASGKTGAGSYEQYF.

The V gene is TRBV2, the J gene TRBJ2-2; 8 nucleotides agree with TRBD1. Trimming cost V 6 bases and J 4 bases; bases outside gene matches: 13. Germline CDR1 is SNHLY and CDR2 is FYNNEI. CDR3 length equals 17 residues. The CDR3 DNA is TGTGCCAGCAGGGACGGAACACCAGGGGGCAGCACCGGGGAGCTGTTTTTT. Its protein is CASRDGTPGGSTGELFF.

This clone was seen just once. V and J are TRBV10-3 and TRBJ2-5; TRBD1 aligns across 9 bases. CDR1 and CDR2 (germline): ENHRY, SYGVKD. CDR3 length: 15 residues. The J segment lost 3 bases and the V segment lost 5 bases, leaving 7 bases of the junction unmatched. The CDR3 DNA reads TGTGCCATCAGTATGCAGGGGACAGGGAAAGAGACCCAGTACTTC. It is translated as CAISMQGTGKETQYF.

V is TRBV4-1 and J is TRBJ2-7, with a weak D call TRBD1 (6 bases). The CDR3 totals 13 residues. V was pared by 4 bases and J by 4 bases, with 11 bases between. Germline V lookup: CDR1 MGHRA, CDR2 YSYEKL. CDR3 residues: CASSPLDRYEQYF. Written as DNA, the CDR3 is TGCGCCAGCAGCCCACTAGACAGGTACGAGCAGTACTTC.

This chain connects TRBV6-5 to TRBJ2-6, with unresolved D. The CDR3 is 15 residues long. Germline-derived CDR1 and CDR2 are MNHEY and SVGAGI. Deletions cut 2 bases from V and 0 bases from J, with 5 bases between. The CDR3 nucleotides read TGTGCCAGCAGTTACGATCGCTCTGGGGCCAACGTCCTGACTTTC. This translates into CASSYDRSGANVLTF.

The table lists this clone with a count of one. J is TRBJ2-3 and V is TRBV29-1, with D possibly called TRBD1 or TRBD2 (5 bases each). The CDR3 is 16 residues long. The germline V gene encodes CDR1 SQVTM and CDR2 ANQGSEA. V shed 4 bases and J shed 0 bases, with 17 bases lying between them. The CDR3 is CSVVSSGTASTDTQYF. The CDR3, as DNA: TGCAGCGTTGTCTCCTCCGGGACGGCTAGCACAGATACGCAGTATTTT.

About this clone: The CDR3 end shows no conserved phenylalanine or tryptophan, and so a read error is likely. The limits of the CDR3 on the DNA are not certain, so only TCRdb's listed CDR3 is given. V gene TRBV28 combines with J gene TRBJ1-4; TRBD1, the D gene given by the table, was not confirmed from the DNA. Germline assignment: CDR1 MDHEN and CDR2 SYDVKM. Counting both end residues, the CDR3 totals 14 amino acids. The CDR3 loop reads CASSLSSRDRVRVI.

The CDR3, as DNA: TGTGCCAGCAGCTCAAGACGGGAGTCTCAGCCCCAGCATTTT. Protein product: CASSSRRESQPQHF. This chain connects TRBV7-2 to TRBJ1-5; D is uncertain. V lost 4 bases and J 6 bases, leaving 13 bases between the germline ends. The germline V gene has CDR1 SGHTA and CDR2 FQGNSA. This CDR3 region has 14 residues.

This clone has more than one count but fewer than ten. This sequence joins TRBV11-3 and TRBJ2-7; TRBD1 aligns across 8 bases. The V segment lost 1 base and the J segment 5 bases; nucleotides outside the gene matches: 7. Looked up from germline, CDR1 is SGHNT and CDR2 is YENEEA. This CDR3 comprises 15 residues. CDR3 residues: CASSLGGQGVDEQYF. As DNA, the CDR3 is TGTGCCAGCAGCTTAGGTGGACAGGGAGTAGACGAGCAGTACTTC.

The rearrangement uses TRBV18 and TRBJ1-2; 8 bases are a match to TRBD1. Germline V lookup: CDR1 KGHSH, CDR2 LQKENI. With V trimmed by 3 bases and J by 8 bases, 5 bases remained unmatched. The CDR3 consists of 13 residues. The CDR3 is CASSPTGARGYTF. DNA of the CDR3: TGTGCCAGCTCACCGACAGGGGCTAGAGGCTACACCTTC.

This clone has more than one count but fewer than ten. The rearrangement joins TRBV19 to TRBJ2-2, with D perhaps matching TRBD1 (5 bases). Between the trimmed V and J ends, which lost 6 bases and 7 bases, there was a span of 9 bases. The CDR3 covers 12 residues. Germline V gene sequence: CDR1 LNHDA, CDR2 SQIVND (reference sequence). The CDR3 here is CASRRRGGELFF. The CDR3, as DNA: TGTGCCAGTAGAAGAAGGGGCGGGGAGCTGTTTTTT.

This chain links TRBV5-1 with TRBJ2-5; D gene unclear. The germline V and J ends were trimmed by 0 bases and 5 bases, with 2 bases remaining between them. The CDR3 covers 11 residues. Germline-derived CDR1 and CDR2 are SGHRS and YFSETQ. The chain's CDR3 is CASSLAETQYF. The CDR3 DNA follows: TGCGCCAGCAGCTTGGCTGAGACCCAGTACTTC. Filled out from reference TRBV5-1 and TRBJ2-5, the complete variable domain reads KAGVTQTPRYLIKTRGQQVTLSCSPISGHRSVSWYQQTPGQGLQFLFEYFSETQRNKGNFPGRFSGRQFSNSRSEMNVSTLELGDSALYLCASSLAETQYFGPGTRLLVL.

The chain is built from TRBV19 and TRBJ2-7, with TRBD1 matching over 7 bases. V was pared by 3 bases and J by 4 bases, with 9 bases of the junction left unmatched. There are 15 residues in the CDR3. Germline loops: CDR1 LNHDA, CDR2 SQIVND (reference sequence). The CDR3 DNA reads as TGTGCCAGTAGTATGTCTGAGGGGGCGTTGTACGAGCAGTACTTC. Translation: CASSMSEGALYEQYF.

A single count supports this clone. V usage is TRBV6-1 and J usage is TRBJ2-3; possibly TRBD1 for D (6 bases). The CDR3 spans 14 residues. Trimming left V 0 bases short and J 3 bases short, with 7 bases between. Germline values: CDR1 MNHNS, CDR2 SASEGT. The CDR3 region has the DNA TGTGCCAGCAGTGAAGCAAGGGGGACAGATACGCAGTATTTT. Protein: CASSEARGTDTQYF.

V usage is TRBV7-8 and J usage is TRBJ1-1, with D perhaps matching TRBD1 (5 bases). Germline loops: CDR1 SGHVS, CDR2 FQNEAQ. Trimming left V 1 base short and J 4 bases short, with 10 bases between. The CDR3 totals 14 residues. The CDR3 here is CASSLVPGTTEAFF. CDR3 nucleotides: TGTGCCAGCAGCTTAGTTCCGGGGACCACTGAAGCTTTCTTT.

The chain couples TRBV30 to TRBJ2-7; 16 nucleotides match TRBD2. Germline assignment: CDR1 GTSNPN and CDR2 SVGIG (reference sequence). The CDR3 covers 16 residues. With V trimmed by 5 bases and J by 6 bases, 10 bases remained unmatched. In nucleotides, the CDR3 is TGTGCCTGGGAACCGGGACTAGCGGGAGGGCCGGGCGAGCAGTACTTC. It yields the protein CAWEPGLAGGPGEQYF.

The chain carries TRBV5-8 and TRBJ2-4; the D gene is possibly TRBD2 (6 bases). Trimming took 0 bases from V and 0 from J, leaving 7 bases between them. From germline, CDR1 is SGHTS and CDR2 YDEGEE. This CDR3 has 15 amino acids. DNA of the CDR3: TGTGCCAGCAGCTTGGTCGGGGGAGCCAAAAACATTCAGTACTTC. Its translation is CASSLVGGAKNIQYF.

The J gene is TRBJ1-4, the V gene TRBV15, with D tentatively TRBD1 (5 bases). This CDR3 contains 15 residues. Germline CDR1 LNHNV, CDR2 YYDKDF (reference sequence). V lost 1 base and J lost 6, with 12 bases in between. This chain's CDR3 is CATSRVGTLDEKLFF. The CDR3 DNA reads TGTGCCACCAGCAGAGTCGGGACGTTAGATGAAAAACTGTTTTTT.

This sequence joins TRBV5-1 and TRBJ2-5; perhaps TRBD1 as D (5 bases). The closer fit of TRBJ2-7 to the DNA end suggests the J call may be wrong. The CDR3 is 16 residues long. Germline V gene data show CDR1 as SGHRS and CDR2 as YFSETQ. CDR3 bases: TGCGCCAGCAGCTTGGAGGGGTCCGGCAGGATGAACGAGCAGTACTTC. This gives the protein CASSLEGSGRMNEQYF.